The T cell receptor beta chain described here comes from a study of shared clonotypes between healthy human individuals. Study as a whole: Donors had three CD4 naive, three CD4 memory, two CD8 naive and one CD8 memory plate apiece.

Clones were read by immunoSEQ multiplex PCR, and TCRdb kept only the in-frame ones, dropping some. This sample has about 2.1 million clones, with around 93% found just once. General study findings and limits: Memory subsets had estimated richness that was generally smaller than that of naive subsets. Having only a few donors restricted how much genetic and exposure-history diversity was captured.

The CDR3 loop spans 18 amino acids. Per the germline V gene, CDR1 is MRHNA and CDR2 is SNTAGT. V lost 4 bases and J lost 5; bases outside the gene matches: 16. CD8 cells regarded as naive lacked CD45RO, were positively chosen for CCR7, and omitted terminally differentiated effector memory CD45RA+ cells. In the case of this clone: As yet, its antigen is unknown.

Sequencing was performed on naive CD8+ T cells from PBMCs. The TCR was taken from a man younger than 35 in good health. Some clones in this sample may be carry-over from other donors' samples. The chain uses TRBV6-4 and TRBJ1-1, with 10 bases that match TRBD1. CDR3 sequence reads: CASSGTHITGQGGTEAFF. CDR3 DNA: TGTGCCAGCAGTGGTACACATATAACCGGACAGGGGGGGACTGAAGCTTTCTTT.